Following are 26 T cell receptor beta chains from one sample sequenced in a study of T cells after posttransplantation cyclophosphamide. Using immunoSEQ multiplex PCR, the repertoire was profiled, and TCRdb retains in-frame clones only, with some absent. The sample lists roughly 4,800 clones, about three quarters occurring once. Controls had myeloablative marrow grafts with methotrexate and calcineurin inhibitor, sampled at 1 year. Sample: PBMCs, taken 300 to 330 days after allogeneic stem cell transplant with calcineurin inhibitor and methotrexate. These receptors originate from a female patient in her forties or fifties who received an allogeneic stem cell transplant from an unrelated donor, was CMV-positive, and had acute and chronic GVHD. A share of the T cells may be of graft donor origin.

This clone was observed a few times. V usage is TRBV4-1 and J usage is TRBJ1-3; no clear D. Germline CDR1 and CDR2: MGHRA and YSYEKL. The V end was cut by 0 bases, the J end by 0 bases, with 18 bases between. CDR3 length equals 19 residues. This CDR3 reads CASSQERIEALVSGNTIYF. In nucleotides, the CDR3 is TGCGCCAGCAGCCAAGAGAGGATCGAAGCCCTGGTCTCTGGAAACACCATATATTTT.

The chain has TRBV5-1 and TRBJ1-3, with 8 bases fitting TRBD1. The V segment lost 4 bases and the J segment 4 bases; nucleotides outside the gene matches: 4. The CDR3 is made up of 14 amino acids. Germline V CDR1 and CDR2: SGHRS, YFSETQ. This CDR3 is CASSQGARGNTIYF. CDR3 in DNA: TGCGCCAGCAGCCAGGGGGCGAGGGGAAACACCATATATTTT.

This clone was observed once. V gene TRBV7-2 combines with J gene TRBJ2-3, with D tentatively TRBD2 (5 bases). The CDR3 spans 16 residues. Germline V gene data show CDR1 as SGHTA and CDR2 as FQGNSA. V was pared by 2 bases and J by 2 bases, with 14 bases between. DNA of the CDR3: TGTGCCAGCAGCTTACAAGCAGGCGGGCTCACAGATACGCAGTATTTT. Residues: CASSLQAGGLTDTQYF.

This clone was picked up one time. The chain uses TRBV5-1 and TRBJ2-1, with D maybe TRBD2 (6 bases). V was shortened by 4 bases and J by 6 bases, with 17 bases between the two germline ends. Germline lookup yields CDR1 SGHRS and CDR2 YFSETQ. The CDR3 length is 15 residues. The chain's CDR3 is CASSPGVLGGNEQFF. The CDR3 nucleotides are TGCGCCAGCAGCCCTGGCGTATTGGGAGGCAATGAGCAGTTCTTC.

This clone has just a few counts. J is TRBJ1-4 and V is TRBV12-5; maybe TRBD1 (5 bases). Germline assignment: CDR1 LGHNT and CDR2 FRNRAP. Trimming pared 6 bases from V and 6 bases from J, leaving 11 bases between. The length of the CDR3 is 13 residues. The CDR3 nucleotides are TGTGCTAGTGGGGTGACAGCAGATGAAAAACTGTTTTTT. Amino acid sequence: CASGVTADEKLFF.

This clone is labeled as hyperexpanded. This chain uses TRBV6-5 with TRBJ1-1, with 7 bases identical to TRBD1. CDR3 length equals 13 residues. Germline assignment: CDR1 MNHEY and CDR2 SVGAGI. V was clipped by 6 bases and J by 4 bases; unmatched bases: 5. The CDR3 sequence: CASRLQGSTEAFF. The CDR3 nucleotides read TGTGCCAGCAGGTTACAGGGGTCCACTGAAGCTTTCTTT.

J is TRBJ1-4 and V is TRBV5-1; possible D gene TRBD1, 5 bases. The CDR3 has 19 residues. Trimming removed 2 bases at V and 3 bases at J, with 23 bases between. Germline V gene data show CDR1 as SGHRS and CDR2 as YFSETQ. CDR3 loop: CASSLGVLSIESSNEKLFF. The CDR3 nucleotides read TGCGCCAGCAGCTTAGGGGTACTATCCATCGAATCATCTAATGAAAAACTGTTTTTT.

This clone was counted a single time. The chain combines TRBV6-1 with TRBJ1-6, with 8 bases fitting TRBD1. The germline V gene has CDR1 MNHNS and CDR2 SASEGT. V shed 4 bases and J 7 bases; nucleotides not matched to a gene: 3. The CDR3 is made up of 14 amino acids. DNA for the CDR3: TGTGCCAGCAGTGTCTGGACAGGGAATTCACCCCTCCACTTT. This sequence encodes CASSVWTGNSPLHF.

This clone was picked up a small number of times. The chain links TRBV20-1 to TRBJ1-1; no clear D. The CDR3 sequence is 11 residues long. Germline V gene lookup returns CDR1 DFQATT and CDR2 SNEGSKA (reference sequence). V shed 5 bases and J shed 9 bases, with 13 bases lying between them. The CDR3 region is CSARTGIQAFF. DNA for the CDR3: TGCAGTGCTCGCACCGGGATCCAAGCTTTCTTT.

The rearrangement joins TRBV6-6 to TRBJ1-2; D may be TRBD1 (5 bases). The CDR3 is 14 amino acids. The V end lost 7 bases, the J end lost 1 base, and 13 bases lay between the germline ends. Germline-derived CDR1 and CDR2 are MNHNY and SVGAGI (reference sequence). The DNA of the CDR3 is TGTGCCAGCATCCGGGGGGAGGGTAACTATGGCTACACCTTC. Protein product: CASIRGEGNYGYTF.

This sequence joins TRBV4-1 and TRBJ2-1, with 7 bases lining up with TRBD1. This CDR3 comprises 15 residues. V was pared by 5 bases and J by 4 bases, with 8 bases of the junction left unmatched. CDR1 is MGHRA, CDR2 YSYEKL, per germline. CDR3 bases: TGCGCCAGCAGCACCTGGGACAGCCTGTACAATGAGCAGTTCTTC. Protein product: CASSTWDSLYNEQFF.

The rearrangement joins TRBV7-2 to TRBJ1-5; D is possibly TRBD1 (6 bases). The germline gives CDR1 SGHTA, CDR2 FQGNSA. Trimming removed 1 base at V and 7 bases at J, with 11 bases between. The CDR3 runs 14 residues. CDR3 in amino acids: CASSLVLQGQPQHF. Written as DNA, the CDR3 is TGTGCCAGCAGCTTAGTACTACAGGGCCAGCCCCAGCATTTT.

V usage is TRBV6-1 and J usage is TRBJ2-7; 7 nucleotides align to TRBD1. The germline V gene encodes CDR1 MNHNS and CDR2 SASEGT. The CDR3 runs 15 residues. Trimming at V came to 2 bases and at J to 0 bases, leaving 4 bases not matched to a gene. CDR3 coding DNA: TGTGCCAGCAGTGAAACCGGACAGGCCTCCTACGAGCAGTACTTC. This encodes CASSETGQASYEQYF.

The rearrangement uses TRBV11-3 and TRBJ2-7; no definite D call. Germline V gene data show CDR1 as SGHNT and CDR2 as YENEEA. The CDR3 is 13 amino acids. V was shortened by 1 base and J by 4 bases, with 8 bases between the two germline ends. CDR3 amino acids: CASSLGLEYEQYF. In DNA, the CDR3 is TGTGCCAGCAGCTTAGGCCTAGAGTACGAGCAGTACTTC.

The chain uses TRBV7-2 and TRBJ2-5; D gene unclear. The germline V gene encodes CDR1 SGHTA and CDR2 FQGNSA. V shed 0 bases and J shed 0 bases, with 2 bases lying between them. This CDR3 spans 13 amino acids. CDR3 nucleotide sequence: TGTGCCAGCAGCTTAGCCTACCAAGAGACCCAGTACTTC. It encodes CASSLAYQETQYF.

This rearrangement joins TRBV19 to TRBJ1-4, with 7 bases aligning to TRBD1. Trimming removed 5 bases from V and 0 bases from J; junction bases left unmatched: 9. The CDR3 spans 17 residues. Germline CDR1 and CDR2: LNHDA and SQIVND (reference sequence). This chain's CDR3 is CASSALRQGSTNEKLFF. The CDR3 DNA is TGTGCCAGTAGTGCCCTTCGACAGGGATCAACTAATGAAAAACTGTTTTTT. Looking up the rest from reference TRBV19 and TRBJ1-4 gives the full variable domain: DGGITQSPKYLFRKEGQNVTLSCEQNLNHDAMYWYRQDPGQGLRLIYYSQIVNDFQKGDIAEGYSVSREKKESFPLTVTSAQKNPTAFYLCASSALRQGSTNEKLFFGSGTQLSVL.

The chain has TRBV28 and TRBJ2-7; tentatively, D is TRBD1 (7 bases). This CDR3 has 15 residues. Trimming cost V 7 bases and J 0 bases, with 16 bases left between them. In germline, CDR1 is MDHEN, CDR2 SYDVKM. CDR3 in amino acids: CASTQGDWSSYEQYF. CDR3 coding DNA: TGTGCCAGCACCCAGGGGGACTGGAGCTCCTACGAGCAGTACTTC.

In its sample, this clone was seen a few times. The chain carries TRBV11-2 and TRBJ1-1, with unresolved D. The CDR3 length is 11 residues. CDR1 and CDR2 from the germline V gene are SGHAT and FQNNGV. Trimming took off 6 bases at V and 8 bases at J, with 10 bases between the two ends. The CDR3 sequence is CASSLGVEAFF. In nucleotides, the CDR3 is TGTGCCAGCAGTTTGGGAGTAGAAGCTTTCTTT.

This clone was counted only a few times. CDR3 nucleotides: TGTGCCAGCAGTTACCAGGGGGTCACTGAAGCTTTCTTT. Residues: CASSYQGVTEAFF. The genes are TRBV6-5 and TRBJ1-1, with 7 nucleotides matching TRBD1. V trimming: 2 bases; J trimming: 4 bases; junction bases outside the gene matches: 1. The length of the CDR3 is 13 residues. CDR1 is MNHEY and CDR2 is SVGAGI in the germline V gene.

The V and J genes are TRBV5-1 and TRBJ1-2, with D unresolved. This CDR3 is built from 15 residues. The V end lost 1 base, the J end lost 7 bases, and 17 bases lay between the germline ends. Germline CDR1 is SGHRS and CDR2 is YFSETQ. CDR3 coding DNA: TGCGCCAGCAGCTTGATGGCAGGTCGAGAAGGTGGCTACACCTTC. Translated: CASSLMAGREGGYTF.

CDR3 bases: TGTGCCAGCAGCCAACTCGGACAGTCCTATGGCTACACCTTC. This codes for CASSQLGQSYGYTF. The chain has TRBV9 and TRBJ1-2; TRBD1 might be the D (6 bases). The length of the CDR3 is 14 residues. Germline V gene sequence: CDR1 SGDLS, CDR2 YYNGEE. V was clipped by 4 bases and J by 4 bases, with 14 bases between them.

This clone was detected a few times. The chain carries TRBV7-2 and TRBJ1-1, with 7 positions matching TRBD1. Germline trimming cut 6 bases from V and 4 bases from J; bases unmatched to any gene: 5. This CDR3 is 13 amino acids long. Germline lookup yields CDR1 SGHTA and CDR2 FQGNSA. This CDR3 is CASRLQGSTEAFF. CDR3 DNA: TGTGCCAGCAGGTTACAGGGGTCCACTGAAGCTTTCTTT.

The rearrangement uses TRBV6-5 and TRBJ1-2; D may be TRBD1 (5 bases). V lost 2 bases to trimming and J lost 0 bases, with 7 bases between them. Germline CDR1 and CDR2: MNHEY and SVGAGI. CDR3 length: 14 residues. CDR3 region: CASSYKGPNYGYTF. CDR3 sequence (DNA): TGTGCCAGCAGTTACAAGGGGCCTAACTATGGCTACACCTTC.

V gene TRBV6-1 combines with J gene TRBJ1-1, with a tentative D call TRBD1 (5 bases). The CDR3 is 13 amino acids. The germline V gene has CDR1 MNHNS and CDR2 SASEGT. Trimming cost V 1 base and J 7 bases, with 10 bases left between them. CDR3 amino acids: CASSEGGGDEAFF. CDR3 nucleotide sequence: TGTGCCAGCAGTGAAGGCGGGGGGGATGAAGCTTTCTTT.

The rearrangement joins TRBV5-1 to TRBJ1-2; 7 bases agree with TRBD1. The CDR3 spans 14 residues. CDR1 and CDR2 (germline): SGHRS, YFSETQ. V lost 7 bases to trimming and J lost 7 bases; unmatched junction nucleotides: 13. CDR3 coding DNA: TGCGCCAGCGGATTTGGGGACAGCGCCAGTGGCTACACCTTC. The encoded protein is CASGFGDSASGYTF.

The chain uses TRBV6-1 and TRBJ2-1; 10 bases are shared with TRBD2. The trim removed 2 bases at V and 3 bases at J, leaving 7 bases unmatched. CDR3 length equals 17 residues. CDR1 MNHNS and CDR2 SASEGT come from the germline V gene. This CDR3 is CASSERVAGGLYNEQFF. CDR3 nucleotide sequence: TGTGCCAGCAGTGAAAGGGTAGCGGGAGGTCTCTACAATGAGCAGTTCTTC.